The clone carrying this TCR beta chain appeared a single time. A much larger clone is a single base away; this may be a read error. This sample was included in a study of tumor and adjacent non-tumor tissue in lung cancer. At the level of the study: Histology: eleven to twelve adenocarcinoma, a couple of squamous cell carcinoma, 1 small cell lung cancer.

TCRbeta libraries were built with three rounds of nested PCR, modified from ARM-PCR. TCRdb re-analysed the multiplex PCR reads in MiXCR, keeping a single row per CDR3 protein. Of about 75,000 distinct CDR3 sequences in the sample, under 80% were seen once. CDR3 length equals 14 residues. Germline lookup yields CDR1 MNHEY and CDR2 SMNVEV (reference sequence). Trimming stripped 5 bases from V and 0 bases from J, with 8 bases between. This sample's RNA came from whole unsorted tissue. The sequencing input was lung tumor tissue. The J gene is TRBJ1-5, the V gene TRBV27; tentative D call: TRBD1 (5 bases). The TCR originated in a woman in her forties or fifties with non-small cell lung cancer. The CDR3 region is CASSPQGSNQPQHF. The CDR3 region has the DNA TGTGCCAGCAGTCCCCAGGGTAGCAATCAGCCCCAGCATTTT.